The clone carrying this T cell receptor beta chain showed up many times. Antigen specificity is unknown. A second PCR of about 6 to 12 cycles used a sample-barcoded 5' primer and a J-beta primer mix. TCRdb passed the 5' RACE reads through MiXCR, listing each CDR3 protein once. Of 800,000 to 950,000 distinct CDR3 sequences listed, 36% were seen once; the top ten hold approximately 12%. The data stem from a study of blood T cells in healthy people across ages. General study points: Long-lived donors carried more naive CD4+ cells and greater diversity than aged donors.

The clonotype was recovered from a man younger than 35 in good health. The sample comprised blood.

The chain's CDR3 is CASSQVTVTSSYNEQFF. In nucleotides, the CDR3 is TGCGCCAGCAGCCAAGTGACAGTTACCAGCTCCTACAATGAGCAGTTCTTC. The chain has TRBV4-3 and TRBJ2-1, with D possibly TRBD1 on 5 matching bases. CDR3 size: 17 residues. Germline CDR1 reads LGHNA; CDR2 reads YSLEER. The V gene lost 1 base and the J gene lost 0 bases, with 13 bases spanning the gap.